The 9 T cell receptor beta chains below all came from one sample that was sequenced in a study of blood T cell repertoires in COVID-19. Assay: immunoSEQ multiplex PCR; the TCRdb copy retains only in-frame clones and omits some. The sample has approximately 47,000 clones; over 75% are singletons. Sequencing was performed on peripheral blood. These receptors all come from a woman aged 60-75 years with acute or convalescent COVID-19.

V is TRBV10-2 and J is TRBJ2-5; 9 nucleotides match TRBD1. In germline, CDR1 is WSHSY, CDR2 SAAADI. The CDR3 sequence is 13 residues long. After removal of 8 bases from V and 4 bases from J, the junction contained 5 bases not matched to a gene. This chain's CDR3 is CASLLDRGETQYF. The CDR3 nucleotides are TGCGCCAGCCTACTGGACAGGGGAGAGACCCAGTACTTC.

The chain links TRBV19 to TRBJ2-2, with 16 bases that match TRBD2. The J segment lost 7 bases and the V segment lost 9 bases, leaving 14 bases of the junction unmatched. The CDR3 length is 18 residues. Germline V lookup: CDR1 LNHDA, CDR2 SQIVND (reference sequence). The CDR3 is CASSGTSGRARVVGELFF. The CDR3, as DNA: TGTGCCAGCTCCGGGACTAGCGGGAGGGCCAGGGTAGTCGGGGAGCTGTTTTTT.

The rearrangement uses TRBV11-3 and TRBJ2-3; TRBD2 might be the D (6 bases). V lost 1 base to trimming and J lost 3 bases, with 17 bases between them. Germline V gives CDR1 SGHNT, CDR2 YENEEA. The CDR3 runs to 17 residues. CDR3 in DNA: TGTGCCAGCAGCTTAGGGGCCCCCTTCGGGGGAACAGATACGCAGTATTTT. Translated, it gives CASSLGAPFGGTDTQYF.

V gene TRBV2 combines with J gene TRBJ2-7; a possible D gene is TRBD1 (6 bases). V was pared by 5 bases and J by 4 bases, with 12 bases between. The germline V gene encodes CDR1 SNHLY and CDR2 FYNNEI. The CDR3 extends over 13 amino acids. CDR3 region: CASSLRTAYEQYF. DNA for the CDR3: TGTGCCAGCAGTCTACGGACAGCTTACGAGCAGTACTTC.

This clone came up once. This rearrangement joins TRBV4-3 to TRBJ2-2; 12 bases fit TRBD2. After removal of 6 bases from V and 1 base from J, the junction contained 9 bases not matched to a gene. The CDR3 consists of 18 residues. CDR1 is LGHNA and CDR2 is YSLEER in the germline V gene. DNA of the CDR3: TGCGCCAGCAGTCAACTAGCGGGAGGCTCCCTGAACACCGGGGAGCTGTTTTTT. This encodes CASSQLAGGSLNTGELFF.

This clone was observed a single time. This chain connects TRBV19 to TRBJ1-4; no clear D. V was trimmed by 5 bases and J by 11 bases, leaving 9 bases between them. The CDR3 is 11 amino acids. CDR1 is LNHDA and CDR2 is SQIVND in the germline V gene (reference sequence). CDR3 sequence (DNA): TGTGCCAGTAGTTCTACGGGGAAACTGTTTTTT. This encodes CASSSTGKLFF.

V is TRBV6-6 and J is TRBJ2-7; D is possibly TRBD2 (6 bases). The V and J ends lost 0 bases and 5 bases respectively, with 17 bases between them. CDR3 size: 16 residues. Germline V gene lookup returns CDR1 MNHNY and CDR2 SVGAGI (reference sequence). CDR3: CASSYSTGAVAHEQYF. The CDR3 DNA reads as TGTGCCAGCAGTTACTCGACGGGAGCAGTCGCCCACGAGCAGTACTTC.

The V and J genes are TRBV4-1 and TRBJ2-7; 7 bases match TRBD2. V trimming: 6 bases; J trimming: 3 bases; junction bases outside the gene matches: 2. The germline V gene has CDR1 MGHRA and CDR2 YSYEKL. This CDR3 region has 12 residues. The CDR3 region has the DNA TGCGCCAGCAGGGGGGAGGGCTACGAGCAGTACTTC. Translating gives CASRGEGYEQYF.

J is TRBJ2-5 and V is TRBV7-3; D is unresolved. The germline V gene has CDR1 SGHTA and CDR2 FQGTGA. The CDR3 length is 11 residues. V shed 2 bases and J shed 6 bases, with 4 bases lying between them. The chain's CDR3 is CASSLGQTQYF. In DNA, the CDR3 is TGTGCCAGCAGCTTAGGGCAGACCCAGTACTTC.